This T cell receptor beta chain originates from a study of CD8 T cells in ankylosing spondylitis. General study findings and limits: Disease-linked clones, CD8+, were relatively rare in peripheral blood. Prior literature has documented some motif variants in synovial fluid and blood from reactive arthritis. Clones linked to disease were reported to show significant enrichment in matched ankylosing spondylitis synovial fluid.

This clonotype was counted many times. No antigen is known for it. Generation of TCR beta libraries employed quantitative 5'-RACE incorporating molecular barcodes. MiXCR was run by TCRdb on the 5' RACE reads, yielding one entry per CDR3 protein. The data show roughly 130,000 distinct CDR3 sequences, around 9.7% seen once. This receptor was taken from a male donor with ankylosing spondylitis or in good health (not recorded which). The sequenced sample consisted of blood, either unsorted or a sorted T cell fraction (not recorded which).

The CDR3 loop reads CASSRRRDGTGELFF. CDR3 DNA: TGCGCCAGCAGCCGCCGCAGGGACGGGACCGGGGAGCTGTTTTTT. J is TRBJ2-2 and V is TRBV5-1, with D perhaps given as TRBD1 or TRBD2 (5 bases each). The CDR3 is 15 residues long. The V end was cut by 4 bases, the J end by 5 bases, with 15 bases between. Per germline, CDR1 SGHRS and CDR2 YFSETQ. Using reference TRBV5-1 and TRBJ2-2 for the parts outside the CDR3, the full variable domain is KAGVTQTPRYLIKTRGQQVTLSCSPISGHRSVSWYQQTPGQGLQFLFEYFSETQRNKGNFPGRFSGRQFSNSRSEMNVSTLELGDSALYLCASSRRRDGTGELFFGEGSRLTVL.